Below, 5 T cell receptor beta chains from the same sample are listed, as sequenced in a study of T cell responses to AZD1222 COVID-19 vaccine. TCRdb's table, derived via immunoSEQ multiplex PCR, lists solely in-frame clones and lacks some. This table holds around 150,000 clones. The sequenced sample consisted of peripheral blood. Receptors originate from an adult in good health.

The chain employs TRBV5-1 and TRBJ1-4; D is unresolved. Trimming took off 2 bases at V and 1 base at J, with 6 bases between the two ends. Per germline, CDR1 SGHRS and CDR2 YFSETQ. This CDR3 has 14 residues. The CDR3 here is CASSFGLTNEKLFF. CDR3 DNA: TGCGCCAGCAGCTTCGGGCTAACTAATGAAAAACTGTTTTTT. The full variable domain, in which reference TRBV5-1 and TRBJ1-4 provide the parts outside the CDR3, is KAGVTQTPRYLIKTRGQQVTLSCSPISGHRSVSWYQQTPGQGLQFLFEYFSETQRNKGNFPGRFSGRQFSNSRSEMNVSTLELGDSALYLCASSFGLTNEKLFFGSGTQLSVL.

The chain has TRBV5-4 and TRBJ2-6; 8 bases fit TRBD2. The junction had 4 bases not matched to a gene; V was cut back by 4 bases and J by 1 base. Looked up from germline, CDR1 is SGHNT and CDR2 is YYREEE (reference sequence). The CDR3 totals 16 residues. CDR3 protein: CASSIGGASGANVLTF. DNA for the CDR3: TGTGCCAGCAGCATCGGGGGGGCGTCTGGGGCCAACGTCCTGACTTTC. Supplemented by reference TRBV5-4 and TRBJ2-6, the full variable domain reads ETGVTQSPTHLIKTRGQQVTLRCSSQSGHNTVSWYQQALGQGPQFIFQYYREEENGRGNFPPRFSGLQFPNYSSELNVNALELDDSALYLCASSIGGASGANVLTFGAGSRLTVL.

V and J are TRBV21-1 and TRBJ2-5; TRBD2 is the table's D call, not checked against the DNA. TRBV21-1 counts as a pseudogene. This CDR3 contains 12 residues. The CDR3 DNA sequence: TGTGCCAGCAGCCGGTACCAAGAGACCCAGTACTTC. It translates to CASSRYQETQYF.

The V gene is TRBV13, the J gene TRBJ1-2; 7 nucleotides align to TRBD1. CDR1 and CDR2 from the germline V gene are PRHDT and FYEKMQ (reference sequence). This CDR3 contains 17 residues. J gave up 8 bases and V 5 bases, and 20 bases lay outside the gene matches. The CDR3 bases are TGTGCCAGCAGCCGCCCGGACACCGAGAACAGGGGAGAAGGCTACACCTTC. Translating it yields CASSRPDTENRGEGYTF.

CDR3 loop: CASSYSEQRGAQHF. The DNA for the CDR3 is TGTGCCAGCAGTTACTCGGAGCAGAGGGGGGCCCAGCATTTT. The chain joins TRBV6-5 to TRBJ1-5, with TRBD1 as a possible D gene (6 bases). CDR1 is MNHEY and CDR2 is SVGAGI in the germline V gene. V shed 0 bases and J shed 11 bases, with 14 bases lying between them. CDR3 length: 14 residues.